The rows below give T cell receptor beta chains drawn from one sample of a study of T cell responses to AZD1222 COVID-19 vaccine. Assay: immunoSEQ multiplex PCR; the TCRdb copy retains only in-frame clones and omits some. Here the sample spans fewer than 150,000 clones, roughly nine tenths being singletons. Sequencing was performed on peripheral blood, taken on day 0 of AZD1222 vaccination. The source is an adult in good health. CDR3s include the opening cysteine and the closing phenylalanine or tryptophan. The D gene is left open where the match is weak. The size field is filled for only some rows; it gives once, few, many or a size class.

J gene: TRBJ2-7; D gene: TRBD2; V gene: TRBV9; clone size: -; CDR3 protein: CASSLSGKLDEQYF; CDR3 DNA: TGTGCCAGCAGCCTTAGCGGGAAGCTCGACGAGCAGTACTTC
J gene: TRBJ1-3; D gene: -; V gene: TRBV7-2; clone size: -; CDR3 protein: CASSPVNSGNTIYF; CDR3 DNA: TGTGCCAGCAGCCCGGTTAACTCTGGAAACACCATATATTTT
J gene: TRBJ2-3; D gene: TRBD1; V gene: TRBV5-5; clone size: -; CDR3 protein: CASSYRGRGTDTQYF; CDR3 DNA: TGTGCCAGCAGCTACAGGGGGCGCGGCACAGATACGCAGTATTTT
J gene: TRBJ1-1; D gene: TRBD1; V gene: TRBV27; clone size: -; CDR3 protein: CASSPRTGWRGNTEAFF; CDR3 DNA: TGTGCCAGCAGTCCTAGGACAGGGTGGAGGGGAAACACTGAAGCTTTCTTT
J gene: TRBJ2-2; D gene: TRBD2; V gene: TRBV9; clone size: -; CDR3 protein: CASSVVGLAGENTGELFF; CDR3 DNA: TGTGCCAGCAGCGTAGTTGGACTAGCGGGAGAGAACACCGGGGAGCTGTTTTTT
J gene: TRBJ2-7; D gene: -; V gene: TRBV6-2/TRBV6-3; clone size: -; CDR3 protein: CASSPAGGGRGEQYF; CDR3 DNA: TGTGCCAGCAGTCCCGCCGGGGGCGGGAGAGGCGAGCAGTACTTC
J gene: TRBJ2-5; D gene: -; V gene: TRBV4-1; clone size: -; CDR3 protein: CASSQGKRGSGYQETQYF; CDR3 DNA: TGCGCCAGCAGCCAAGGGAAGAGGGGATCCGGGTACCAAGAGACCCAGTACTTC
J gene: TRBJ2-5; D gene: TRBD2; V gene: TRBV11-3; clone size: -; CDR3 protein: CASSLPGLAGRKTQYF; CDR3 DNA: TGTGCCAGCAGCTTACCGGGACTAGCGGGCAGAAAGACCCAGTACTTC
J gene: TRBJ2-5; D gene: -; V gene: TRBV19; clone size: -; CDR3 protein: CASSITSSGAGETQYF; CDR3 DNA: TGTGCCAGTAGTATCACGTCGTCGGGGGCTGGGGAGACCCAGTACTTC
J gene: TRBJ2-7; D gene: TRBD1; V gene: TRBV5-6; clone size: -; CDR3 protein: CASSSPGTGNYEQYF; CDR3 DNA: TGTGCCAGCAGCTCTCCAGGGACAGGTAACTACGAGCAGTACTTC
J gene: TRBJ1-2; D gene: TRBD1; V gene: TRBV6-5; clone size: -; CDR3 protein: CASSRLRTGPDGYTF; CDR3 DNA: TGTGCCAGCAGTCGTCTCCGGACAGGCCCCGATGGCTACACCTTC
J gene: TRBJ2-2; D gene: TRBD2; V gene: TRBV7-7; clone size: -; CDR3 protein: CASSSLAGGELFF; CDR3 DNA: TGTGCTAGCAGTTCTCTAGCGGGCGGGGAGCTGTTTTTT
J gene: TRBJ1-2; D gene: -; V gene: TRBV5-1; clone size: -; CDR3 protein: CASSLAETGYTF; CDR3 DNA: TGCGCCAGCAGCTTGGCCGAGACTGGCTACACCTTC
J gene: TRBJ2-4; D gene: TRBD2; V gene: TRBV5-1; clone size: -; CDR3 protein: CASSRTSGDIQYF; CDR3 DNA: TGCGCCAGCAGCCGGACTAGCGGGGACATTCAGTACTTC
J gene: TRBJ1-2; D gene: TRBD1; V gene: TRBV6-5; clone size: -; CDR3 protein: CASRGDRLYGYTF; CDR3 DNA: TGTGCCAGCAGAGGGGACAGGTTGTATGGCTACACCTTC
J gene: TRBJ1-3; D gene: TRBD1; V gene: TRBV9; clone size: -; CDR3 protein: CASSATGATGNTIYF; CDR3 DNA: TGTGCCAGCAGCGCGACAGGGGCTACAGGAAACACCATATATTTT
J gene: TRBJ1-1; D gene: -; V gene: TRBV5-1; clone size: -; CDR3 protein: CASSLERGSTEAFF; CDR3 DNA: TGCGCCAGCAGCCTGGAGAGGGGGTCCACTGAAGCTTTCTTT
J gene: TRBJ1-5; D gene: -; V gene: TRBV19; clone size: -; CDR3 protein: CASSSGSQPQHF; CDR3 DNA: TGTGCCAGTAGTTCAGGGTCCCAGCCCCAGCATTTT
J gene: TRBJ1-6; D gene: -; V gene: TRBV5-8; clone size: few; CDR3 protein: CASSLEPGLLRSPLHF; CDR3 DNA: TGTGCCAGCAGCTTGGAGCCGGGACTGCTTCGTTCACCCCTCCACTTT
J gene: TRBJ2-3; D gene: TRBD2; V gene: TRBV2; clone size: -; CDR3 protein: CASRVGTSGYTDTQYF; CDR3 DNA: TGTGCCAGCAGAGTCGGGACTAGCGGATACACAGATACGCAGTATTTT
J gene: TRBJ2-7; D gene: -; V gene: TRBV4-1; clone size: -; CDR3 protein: CASSQGGLSYEQYF; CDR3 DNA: TGCGCCAGCAGCCAAGGGGGTTTGTCCTACGAGCAGTACTTC
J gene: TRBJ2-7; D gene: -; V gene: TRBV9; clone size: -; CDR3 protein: CASSVEVGGEQYF; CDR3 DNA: TGTGCCAGCAGCGTAGAAGTAGGGGGCGAGCAGTACTTC
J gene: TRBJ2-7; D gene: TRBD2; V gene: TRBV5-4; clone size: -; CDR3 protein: CASSGSLAASYEQYF; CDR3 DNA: TGTGCCAGCAGCGGGAGTCTAGCGGCCTCCTACGAGCAGTACTTC
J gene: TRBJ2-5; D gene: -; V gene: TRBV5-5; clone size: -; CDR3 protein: CASSQGGNEETQYF; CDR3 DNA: TGTGCCAGCAGCCAAGGGGGGAACGAAGAGACCCAGTACTTC